Below are 3 T cell receptor beta chains sequenced from a single sample in a study of multiple sclerosis patients with progressive multifocal leukoencephalopathy. The assay was immunoSEQ multiplex PCR, and TCRdb's table has in-frame clones only and misses some. The sample has 25,000 to 35,000 clones; around nine tenths are singletons. Time point denoted: before natalizumab initiation. The source material was PBMCs. Receptor source: a human donor with multiple sclerosis.

The chain uses TRBV5-6 and TRBJ2-3; 9 nucleotides align to TRBD1. The CDR3 contains 16 residues. After removal of 4 bases from V and 1 base from J, the junction contained 7 bases not matched to a gene. Germline values: CDR1 SGHDT, CDR2 YYEEEE. CDR3 DNA: TGTGCCAGCAGCCCCGGGACAGGGTGGGGCACAGATACGCAGTATTTT. Translated: CASSPGTGWGTDTQYF. Supplemented by reference TRBV5-6 and TRBJ2-3, the full variable domain reads DAGVTQSPTHLIKTRGQQVTLRCSPKSGHDTVSWYQQALGQGPQFIFQYYEEEERQRGNFPDRFSGHQFPNYSSELNVNALLLGDSALYLCASSPGTGWGTDTQYFGPGTRLTVL.

V and J are TRBV11-2 and TRBJ2-5; 11 nucleotides align to TRBD1. CDR3 length: 15 residues. V gave up 4 bases and J gave up 4 bases; unmatched junction bases: 5. The germline CDR1 and CDR2 sequences are SGHAT and FQNNGV. CDR3 loop: CASSSPDRGRETQYF. The DNA for the CDR3 is TGTGCCAGCAGCTCCCCGGACAGGGGGCGAGAGACCCAGTACTTC.

This clone has a single count. This rearrangement joins TRBV6-6 to TRBJ1-2; D possibly corresponds to TRBD1 (5 bases). CDR3 length: 13 amino acids. Trimming left V 6 bases short and J 6 bases short, with 14 bases between. In germline, CDR1 is MNHNY, CDR2 SVGAGI (reference sequence). The CDR3 DNA reads TGTGCCAGCAGCCCCCAGTGGGGGAATGGCTACACCTTC. Its protein product is CASSPQWGNGYTF.